This T cell receptor beta chain was found in a study of identical twins. In its sample, this clonotype was seen a few times. TCRdb re-called the 5' RACE reads with MiXCR, one entry per CDR3 protein. The table lists a few hundred thousand distinct CDR3 sequences, roughly an eighth of them singletons, with 0.95% to 1% in the top ten. The sample also formed part of further work on yellow fever vaccine responses in identical twins.

The sequencing sample was made of CD4+ T cells sorted from blood. The source of this sequence is a woman younger than 35 in good health.

The CDR3 sequence: CASSVVGTSTDTQYF. CDR3 sequence (DNA): TGTGCCAGCAGCGTAGTGGGAACTAGCACAGATACGCAGTATTTT. The chain carries TRBV9 and TRBJ2-3, with no clear D. Trimming left V 0 bases short and J 0 bases short, with 8 bases between. The CDR3 is 15 amino acids. Germline V CDR1 and CDR2: SGDLS, YYNGEE. Full variable domain (missing parts from reference TRBV9 and TRBJ2-3): DSGVTQTPKHLITATGQRVTLRCSPRSGDLSVYWYQQSLDQGLQFLIQYYNGEERAKGNILERFSAQQFPDLHSELNLSSLELGDSALYFCASSVVGTSTDTQYFGPGTRLTVL.